This T cell receptor beta chain was documented in a study of cytomegalovirus exposure and HLA in healthy donors. Vbeta (60) and Jbeta (13) primers were used in the PCR. Produced via immunoSEQ multiplex PCR; TCRdb's table is partial and in-frame only. The sample has 110,000 or so clones; 8.5% to 9% are singletons. Trimming removed 1 base from V and 3 bases from J, with 15 bases in between. The germline gives CDR1 SGHVS, CDR2 FNYEAQ. This CDR3 contains 16 residues. As regards this clone: Its matching antigen is unknown.

Findings and caveats of the study: Because they were indistinguishable, some V segments, including TRBV6-2 and TRBV6-3, were excluded.

The source material was PBMCs. V is TRBV7-6 and J is TRBJ1-1; tentatively, D is TRBD1 (5 bases). The sequence derives from a woman aged 35 to 49 in good health and CMV-seropositive. The CDR3 region is CASSLGQGIIHTEAFF. The DNA for the CDR3 is TGTGCCAGCAGCTTAGGGCAGGGTATCATACACACTGAAGCTTTCTTT.